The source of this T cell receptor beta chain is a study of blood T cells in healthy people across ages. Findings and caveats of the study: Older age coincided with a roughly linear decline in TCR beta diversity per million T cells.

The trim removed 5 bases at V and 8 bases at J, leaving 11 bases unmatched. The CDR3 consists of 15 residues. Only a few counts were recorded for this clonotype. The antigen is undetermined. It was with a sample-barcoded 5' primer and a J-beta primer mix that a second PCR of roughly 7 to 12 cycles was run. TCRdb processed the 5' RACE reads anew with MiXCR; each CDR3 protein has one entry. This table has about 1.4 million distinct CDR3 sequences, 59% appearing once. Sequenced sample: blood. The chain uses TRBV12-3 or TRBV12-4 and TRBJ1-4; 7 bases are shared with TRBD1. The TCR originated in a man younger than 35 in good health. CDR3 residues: CASSVQQGQGEKLFF. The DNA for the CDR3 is TGTGCCAGCAGTGTCCAACAGGGGCAGGGGGAAAAACTGTTTTTT.